A single TCR beta chain is shown here with its context. No antigen is known for it. The entry originates in a study of cytomegalovirus exposure and HLA in healthy donors. Study overall: A previous analysis identified approximately 110 million unique TCR beta sequences derived from 180 million or so T cells.

J was trimmed by 7 bases and V by 3 bases; bases with no gene match: 14. Germline CDR1 SGHDN, CDR2 FVKESK. The CDR3 sequence is 17 residues long. PCR employed 60 Vbeta and 13 Jbeta primers. The repertoire was sequenced with immunoSEQ multiplex PCR; TCRdb's copy has only in-frame clones and lacks some. Among fewer than 250,000 clones listed, 60% to 85% were seen once. Study results and limitations: Cytomegalovirus status was reportedly diagnosed by the classifier with high sensitivity and specificity. Trimming of TCR beta V- and J-genes showed a link, identified in a later analysis, to a missense DCLRE1C variant.

Sequenced: PBMCs. This clonotype was obtained from a man aged 40-55 years in good health and CMV-seronegative. The chain couples TRBV14 to TRBJ2-1; 8 bases align to TRBD2. The CDR3 protein is CASSHQVIAGPVNEQFF. The CDR3 DNA sequence: TGTGCCAGCAGCCATCAAGTTATAGCGGGGCCAGTAAATGAGCAGTTCTTC.